The 30 T cell receptor beta chains below come from one sample, sequenced in a study of Ad26.COV2.S vaccination and SARS-CoV-2 variants. Indicated treatment: roughly 20 received Ad26.COV2.S at low or high dose, single or two shots; about 5 received placebo; per-sample allocation not given. At day 63 after the first vaccine or placebo injection, samples were drawn. Using immunoSEQ multiplex PCR, the repertoire was profiled, and TCRdb retains in-frame clones only, with some absent. Of 350,000 to 500,000 clones in the sample, approximately 87% were seen once. The sample here was peripheral blood, taken in a trial of Ad26.COV2.S vaccine versus placebo. All receptors derive from a person between 18 and 59 years old who received the Ad26.COV2.S COVID-19 vaccine or a placebo.

The chain employs TRBV13 and TRBJ2-2, with D possibly matching TRBD2 (5 bases). This CDR3 has 15 residues. Germline CDR1 PRHDT, CDR2 FYEKMQ (reference sequence). With 5 bases removed from V and 1 base from J, the gap between germline ends came to 11 bases. CDR3 DNA sequence: TGTGCCAGCAGCGGCCCGGGGAAGAACACCGGGGAGCTGTTTTTT. Translating it yields CASSGPGKNTGELFF.

The chain has TRBV5-5 and TRBJ1-5, with unresolved D. V was pared by 4 bases and J by 0 bases, with 11 bases between. Germline CDR1 is SGHKS and CDR2 is YYEKEE (reference sequence). CDR3 size: 15 residues. CDR3 sequence (DNA): TGTGCCAGCAGCGAGGAAGTTAATAGCAATCAGCCCCAGCATTTT. This encodes CASSEEVNSNQPQHF.

The V and J genes are TRBV7-3 and TRBJ1-1, with D maybe TRBD1 (5 bases). The CDR3 length is 15 residues. Trimming took off 5 bases at V and 1 base at J, with 14 bases between the two ends. CDR1 is SGHTA and CDR2 is FQGTGA in the germline V gene. The CDR3 nucleotides read TGTGCCAGCAGCATGCAGGGACTGGAGAACACTGAAGCTTTCTTT. Amino acid sequence: CASSMQGLENTEAFF. The whole variable domain, filled in from reference TRBV7-3 and TRBJ1-1, reads GAGVSQTPSNKVTEKGKYVELRCDPISGHTALYWYRQSLGQGPEFLIYFQGTGAADDSGLPNDRFFAVRPEGSVSTLKIQRTERGDSAVYLCASSMQGLENTEAFFGQGTRLTVV.

V and J are TRBV5-4 and TRBJ2-2; the D is unclear. Between the trimmed V and J ends, which lost 4 bases and 0 bases, there was a span of 13 bases. There are 16 residues in the CDR3. Germline V gene sequence: CDR1 SGHNT, CDR2 YYREEE (reference sequence). CDR3 DNA: TGTGCCAGCAGCACGTTAGACTCGGCGAACACCGGGGAGCTGTTTTTT. This gives the protein CASSTLDSANTGELFF.

The rearrangement links TRBV4-1 to TRBJ1-2, with D tentatively TRBD1 (5 bases). Trimming took 0 bases from V and 3 from J, leaving 8 bases between them. The CDR3 loop spans 14 amino acids. Germline assignment: CDR1 MGHRA and CDR2 YSYEKL. CDR3 loop: CASSQDTGDYGYTF. The CDR3 DNA is TGCGCCAGCAGCCAAGATACGGGGGACTATGGCTACACCTTC.

Here the CDR3 DNA reads TGTGCCAGCAGTTTAGTACTAGCGGGGGGGGATACGCAGTATTTT. Protein sequence: CASSLVLAGGDTQYF. The chain employs TRBV27 and TRBJ2-3; 13 nucleotides agree with TRBD2. The germline V gene encodes CDR1 MNHEY and CDR2 SMNVEV (reference sequence). The trim removed 2 bases at V and 6 bases at J, leaving 2 bases unmatched. This CDR3 region has 15 residues.

As concerns this clone: This sample also contains other DNA sequences that code for the same CDR3. V is TRBV5-1 and J is TRBJ1-5; the D gene is possibly TRBD1 (6 bases). The germline CDR1 and CDR2 sequences are SGHRS and YFSETQ. The CDR3 is made up of 14 amino acids. V was cut by 4 bases and J by 2 bases, with 10 bases left in between. The CDR3 loop is CASSLGGGNQPQHF. The CDR3 nucleotides read TGCGCCAGCAGCCTAGGGGGGGGCAATCAGCCCCAGCATTTT.

This chain uses TRBV9 with TRBJ2-2; D uncertain. The CDR3 contains 16 residues. Germline V gene lookup returns CDR1 SGDLS and CDR2 YYNGEE. Between the trimmed V and J ends, which lost 0 bases and 2 bases, there was a span of 11 bases. CDR3 protein: CASSVAGSTNTGELFF. CDR3 DNA: TGTGCCAGCAGCGTAGCGGGTAGTACAAACACCGGGGAGCTGTTTTTT. The full variable domain, completed using reference TRBV9 and TRBJ2-2, is DSGVTQTPKHLITATGQRVTLRCSPRSGDLSVYWYQQSLDQGLQFLIQYYNGEERAKGNILERFSAQQFPDLHSELNLSSLELGDSALYFCASSVAGSTNTGELFFGEGSRLTVL.

This chain uses TRBV10-3 with TRBJ2-2; the match to TRBD1 covers 8 bases. V lost 7 bases to trimming and J lost 3 bases; unmatched junction nucleotides: 4. This CDR3 spans 14 amino acids. Germline V gives CDR1 ENHRY, CDR2 SYGVKD. CDR3: CAIKPGQDTGELFF. Here the CDR3 DNA reads TGTGCCATCAAACCGGGACAGGACACCGGGGAGCTGTTTTTT.

CDR3 sequence reads: CASTPALRETQYF. Written as DNA, the CDR3 is TGTGCCAGCACCCCCGCACTTCGAGAGACCCAGTACTTC. V gene TRBV2 combines with J gene TRBJ2-5; D is unclear. The length of the CDR3 is 13 residues. Deletions cut 7 bases from V and 4 bases from J, with 13 bases between. In germline, CDR1 is SNHLY, CDR2 FYNNEI.

This CDR3 is CASSPGTGSQETQYF. The DNA for the CDR3 is TGTGCCAGCAGCCCCGGCACGGGTTCCCAAGAGACCCAGTACTTC. This chain uses TRBV9 with TRBJ2-5, with no clear D. Deletions cut 4 bases from V and 1 base from J, with 14 bases between. The CDR3 loop spans 15 amino acids. From germline, CDR1 is SGDLS and CDR2 YYNGEE.

The rearrangement links TRBV19 to TRBJ1-1; 8 bases line up with TRBD1. The trim removed 1 base at V and 7 bases at J, leaving 2 bases unmatched. Germline CDR1 and CDR2: LNHDA and SQIVND (reference sequence). The CDR3 sequence is 13 residues long. CDR3 loop: CASSIGRGLEAFF. The CDR3 DNA reads as TGTGCCAGTAGTATAGGCAGGGGGCTTGAAGCTTTCTTT.

The V and J genes are TRBV9 and TRBJ2-1; D is possibly TRBD1 or TRBD2 (6 bases each). The CDR3 is 16 residues long. Trimming stripped 0 bases from V and 7 bases from J, with 17 bases between. The germline V gene has CDR1 SGDLS and CDR2 YYNGEE. The CDR3 coding sequence is TGTGCCAGCAGCGTAGCCGGGGGCAGGGTATCAAATGAGCAGTTCTTC. Its protein is CASSVAGGRVSNEQFF.

Only one count was recorded for this clone. This chain links TRBV2 with TRBJ2-3, with D possibly being TRBD2 (7 bases). Trimming removed 4 bases from V and 6 bases from J, with 17 bases in between. The length of the CDR3 is 15 residues. CDR1 SNHLY and CDR2 FYNNEI come from the germline V gene. The CDR3 sequence: CASSAEGSGGDTQYF. CDR3 nucleotide sequence: TGTGCCAGCAGTGCAGAGGGGTCGGGGGGCGATACGCAGTATTTT.

V and J are TRBV3-1 (or the pseudogene TRBV3-2) and TRBJ2-1; a possible D gene is TRBD2 (5 bases). The germline V gene encodes CDR1 LGHDT and CDR2 YNNKEL (reference sequence). The CDR3 is 14 residues long. V lost 0 bases and J 9 bases, leaving 12 bases between the germline ends. This CDR3 reads CASSQDAGVGEQFF. The CDR3 nucleotides are TGTGCCAGCAGCCAAGATGCGGGTGTGGGTGAGCAGTTCTTC.

The chain recombines TRBV4-2 with TRBJ2-2; D unresolved. Per the germline V gene, CDR1 is LGHNA and CDR2 is YNFKEQ. V shed 3 bases and J shed 8 bases, with 7 bases lying between them. The CDR3 consists of 12 residues. The CDR3 reads CASSHPRGELFF. DNA of the CDR3: TGTGCCAGCAGCCATCCCCGGGGGGAGCTGTTTTTT.

This chain links TRBV15 with TRBJ1-4; D unresolved. Germline loops: CDR1 LNHNV, CDR2 YYDKDF (reference sequence). This CDR3 region has 19 residues. Trimming removed 0 bases at V and 0 bases at J, with 17 bases between. The CDR3 region has the DNA TGTGCCACCAGCAGAGATCCGGCGGGAGCAGGAACAACTAATGAAAAACTGTTTTTT. This gives the protein CATSRDPAGAGTTNEKLFF.

The rearrangement uses TRBV2 and TRBJ2-1; the match to TRBD1 covers 8 bases. The CDR3 loop spans 16 amino acids. The germline V gene has CDR1 SNHLY and CDR2 FYNNEI. Trimming removed 6 bases from V and 3 bases from J; junction bases left unmatched: 10. The CDR3: CASRPGTGTLYNEQFF. The DNA of the CDR3 is TGTGCCAGCAGACCAGGGACAGGCACACTCTACAATGAGCAGTTCTTC. The whole variable domain, remainder taken from reference TRBV2 and TRBJ2-1, is EPEVTQTPSHQVTQMGQEVILRCVPISNHLYFYWYRQILGQKVEFLVSFYNNEISEKSEIFDDQFSVERPDGSNFTLKIRSTKLEDSAMYFCASRPGTGTLYNEQFFGPGTRLTVL.

V usage is TRBV6-2 or TRBV6-3 and J usage is TRBJ2-4, with D hard to call. CDR3 length: 14 amino acids. CDR1 and CDR2 from the germline V gene are MNHEY and SVGEGT. V was clipped by 6 bases and J by 0 bases, with 9 bases between them. CDR3 region: CASSELIAKNIQYF. The CDR3 nucleotides are TGTGCCAGCAGCGAGCTCATAGCCAAAAACATTCAGTACTTC.

This chain links TRBV11-3 with TRBJ2-1, with 10 nucleotides matching TRBD2. In germline, CDR1 is SGHNT, CDR2 YENEEA. V was pared by 2 bases and J by 6 bases, with 4 bases of the junction left unmatched. This CDR3 is 15 amino acids long. The CDR3 is CASSLQLAGLNEQFF. As DNA, the CDR3 is TGTGCCAGCAGCTTACAACTAGCGGGGCTCAATGAGCAGTTCTTC.

This rearrangement joins TRBV14 to TRBJ2-7; D is uncertain. Deletions cut 0 bases from V and 6 bases from J, with 12 bases between. Germline CDR1 is SGHDN and CDR2 is FVKESK. The CDR3 is 14 residues long. CDR3 loop: CASSQDRIGREQYF. The CDR3 DNA is TGTGCCAGCAGCCAAGATAGGATCGGGCGCGAGCAGTACTTC.

V is TRBV7-6 and J is TRBJ2-7; no clear D gene. CDR1 is SGHVS and CDR2 is FNYEAQ in the germline V gene. There are 14 residues in the CDR3. V was clipped by 5 bases and J by 4 bases, with 15 bases between them. Written as DNA, the CDR3 is TGTGCCAGCAGCCCCGCTGGGTCCGAGTACGAGCAGTACTTC. Its protein product is CASSPAGSEYEQYF. The variable domain in full, with the rest retrieved from reference TRBV7-6 and TRBJ2-7, is GAGVSQSPRYKVTKRGQDVALRCDPISGHVSLYWYRQALGQGPEFLTYFNYEAQQDKSGLPNDRFSAERPEGSISTLTIQRTEQRDSAMYRCASSPAGSEYEQYFGPGTRLTVT.

The gene calls are TRBV6-1 and TRBJ2-6, with D hard to call. V was trimmed by 5 bases and J by 5 bases, leaving 4 bases between them. The CDR3 spans 12 residues. Germline CDR1 and CDR2: MNHNS and SASEGT. The CDR3 DNA is TGTGCCAGCAGTCCCAGGGCCAACGTCCTGACTTTC. Translation: CASSPRANVLTF.

V usage is TRBV5-4 and J usage is TRBJ2-1; 10 positions agree with TRBD2. With V trimmed by 4 bases and J by 7 bases, 5 bases remained unmatched. Germline V gene lookup returns CDR1 SGHNT and CDR2 YYREEE (reference sequence). The CDR3 totals 14 residues. The CDR3 coding sequence is TGTGCCAGCAGCCCCGGACTAGCGGCTAATGAGCAGTTCTTC. As protein: CASSPGLAANEQFF.

The rearrangement uses TRBV11-2 and TRBJ2-2, with D perhaps TRBD1 or TRBD2 (5 bases each). Germline loops: CDR1 SGHAT, CDR2 FQNNGV. This CDR3 is 16 amino acids long. Trimming took off 5 bases at V and 5 bases at J, with 18 bases between the two ends. This CDR3 is CASSPRRDPGTGELFF. CDR3 coding DNA: TGTGCCAGCAGCCCCCGTCGGGACCCTGGGACCGGGGAGCTGTTTTTT.

CDR3 region: CASSSPRDGGGNQPQHF. CDR3 sequence (DNA): TGTGCCAGTAGTAGCCCTCGTGATGGGGGGGGCAATCAGCCCCAGCATTTT. The chain combines TRBV19 with TRBJ1-5; D might be TRBD1 (5 bases). Deletions cut 4 bases from V and 2 bases from J, with 18 bases between. The length of the CDR3 is 17 residues. Germline V gene lookup returns CDR1 LNHDA and CDR2 SQIVND (reference sequence).

V is TRBV19 and J is TRBJ1-2; 9 bases agree with TRBD1. The CDR3 extends over 14 amino acids. Looked up from germline, CDR1 is LNHDA and CDR2 is SQIVND (reference sequence). The junction had 7 bases not matched to a gene; V was cut back by 3 bases and J by 8 bases. The CDR3 here is CASSIGTGLTGYTF. CDR3 coding DNA: TGTGCCAGTAGTATCGGGACAGGGTTGACCGGCTACACCTTC.

This clone was observed a single time. The rearrangement links TRBV27 to TRBJ1-2, with TRBD1 matching over 7 bases. CDR1 and CDR2 from the germline V gene are MNHEY and SMNVEV (reference sequence). The CDR3 is 13 amino acids. V lost 2 bases to trimming and J lost 7 bases; unmatched junction nucleotides: 4. CDR3 region: CASSLRQGSGYTF. In DNA form, the CDR3 reads TGTGCCAGCAGTTTAAGACAGGGAAGTGGCTACACCTTC.

J is TRBJ2-1 and V is TRBV29-1; D uncertain. Trimming removed 3 bases at V and 1 base at J, with 13 bases between. Germline V gene sequence: CDR1 SQVTM, CDR2 ANQGSEA. CDR3 size: 15 residues. The CDR3 sequence is CSVDSLWGSYNEQFF. The CDR3 DNA follows: TGCAGCGTTGATAGTCTGTGGGGTTCCTACAATGAGCAGTTCTTC.

V usage is TRBV7-8 and J usage is TRBJ1-5; D gene unclear. V shed 5 bases and J shed 6 bases, with 8 bases lying between them. The germline V gene encodes CDR1 SGHVS and CDR2 FQNEAQ. The CDR3 extends over 12 amino acids. The CDR3 nucleotides are TGTGCCAGCAGCCTACGGGGTCAGCCCCAGCATTTT. It is translated as CASSLRGQPQHF.